This T cell receptor beta chain was sequenced for a study of identical twins. J was trimmed by 5 bases and V by 6 bases; bases with no gene match: 3. CDR3 length: 13 amino acids. The germline V gene encodes CDR1 ENHRY and CDR2 SYGVKD. This clonotype was counted many times. The antigen is not known. General study points: Invariant T cells like MAIT and iNKT could partly confound the zero-insertion analyses.

With template switching, a universal primer site was added, and the cDNA carried unique molecular identifiers. TCRdb re-called the 5' RACE reads with MiXCR, one entry per CDR3 protein. The sample includes 640,000 or so distinct CDR3 sequences, 5.5% to 6.5% of them seen just once. The chain carries TRBV10-3 and TRBJ2-1; 8 bases match TRBD2. This sequence was found in a man younger than 35 in good health. Input material: naive T cells sorted from blood. CDR3 DNA: TGTGCCATCAGCGGGGGGGCCAACAATGAGCAGTTCTTC. Amino acids: CAISGGANNEQFF.